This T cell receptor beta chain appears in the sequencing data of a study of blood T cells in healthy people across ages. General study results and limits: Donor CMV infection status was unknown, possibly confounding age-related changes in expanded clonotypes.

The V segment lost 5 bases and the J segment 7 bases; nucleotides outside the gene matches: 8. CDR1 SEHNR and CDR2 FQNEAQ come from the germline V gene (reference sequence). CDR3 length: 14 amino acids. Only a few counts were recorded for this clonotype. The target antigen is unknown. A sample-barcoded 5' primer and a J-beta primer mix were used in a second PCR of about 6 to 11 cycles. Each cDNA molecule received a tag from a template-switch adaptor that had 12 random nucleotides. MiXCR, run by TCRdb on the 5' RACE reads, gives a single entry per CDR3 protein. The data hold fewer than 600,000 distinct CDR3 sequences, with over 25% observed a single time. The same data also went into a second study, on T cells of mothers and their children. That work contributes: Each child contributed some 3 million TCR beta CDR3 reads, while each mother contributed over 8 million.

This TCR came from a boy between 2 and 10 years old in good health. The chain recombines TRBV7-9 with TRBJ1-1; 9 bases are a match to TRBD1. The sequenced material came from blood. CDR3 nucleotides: TGTGCCAGCAGCGCGACAGGGGGATATAATGAAGCTTTCTTT. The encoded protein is CASSATGGYNEAFF.